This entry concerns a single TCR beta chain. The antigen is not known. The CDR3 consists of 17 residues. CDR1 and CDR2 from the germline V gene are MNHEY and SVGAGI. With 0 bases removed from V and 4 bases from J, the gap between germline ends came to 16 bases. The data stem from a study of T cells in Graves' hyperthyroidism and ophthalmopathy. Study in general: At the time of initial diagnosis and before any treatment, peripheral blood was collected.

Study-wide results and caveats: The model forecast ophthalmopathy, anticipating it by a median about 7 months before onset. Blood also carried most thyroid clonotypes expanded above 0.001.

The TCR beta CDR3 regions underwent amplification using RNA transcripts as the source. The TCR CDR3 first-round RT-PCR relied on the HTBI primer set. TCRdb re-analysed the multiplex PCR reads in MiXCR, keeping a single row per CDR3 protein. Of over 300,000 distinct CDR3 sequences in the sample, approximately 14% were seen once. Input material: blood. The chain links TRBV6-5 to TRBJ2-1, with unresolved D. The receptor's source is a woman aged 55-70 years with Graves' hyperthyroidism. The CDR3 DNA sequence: TGTGCCAGCAGTTACTCGAGTAGACACCCCCTGTACAATGAGCAGTTCTTC. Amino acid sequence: CASSYSSRHPLYNEQFF.